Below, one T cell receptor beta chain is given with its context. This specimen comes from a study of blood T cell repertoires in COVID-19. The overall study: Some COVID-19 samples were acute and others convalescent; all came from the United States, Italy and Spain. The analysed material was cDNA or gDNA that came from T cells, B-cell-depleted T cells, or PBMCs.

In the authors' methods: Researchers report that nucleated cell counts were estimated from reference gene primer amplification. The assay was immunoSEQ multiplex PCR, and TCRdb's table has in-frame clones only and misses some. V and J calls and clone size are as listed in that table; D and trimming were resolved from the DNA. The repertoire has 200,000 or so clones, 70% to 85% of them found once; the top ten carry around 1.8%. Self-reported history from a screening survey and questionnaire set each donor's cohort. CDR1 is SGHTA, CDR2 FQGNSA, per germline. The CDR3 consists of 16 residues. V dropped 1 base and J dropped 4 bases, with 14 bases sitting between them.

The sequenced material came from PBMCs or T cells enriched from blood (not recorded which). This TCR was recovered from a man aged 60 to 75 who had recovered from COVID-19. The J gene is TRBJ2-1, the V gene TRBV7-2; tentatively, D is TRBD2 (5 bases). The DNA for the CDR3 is TGTGCCAGCAGCTTAGGGCGGGCAGGAAAATACAATGAGCAGTTCTTC. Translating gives CASSLGRAGKYNEQFF.